The T cell receptor beta chain described here comes from a study of blood T cells in healthy people across ages. General observations from the study: Per-million-T-cell TCR beta diversity fell roughly linearly with age.

Germline CDR1 SGHTA, CDR2 FQGNSA. The CDR3 totals 15 residues. V was shortened by 5 bases and J by 2 bases, with 15 bases between the two germline ends. This clonotype was counted between two and nine times. The antigen remains unidentified. With a J-beta primer mix and a sample-barcoded 5' primer, a second PCR ran about 6 to 11 cycles. One entry per CDR3 protein, called by TCRdb with MiXCR from the 5' RACE reads. The repertoire holds 1.5 million to 2 million distinct CDR3 sequences, with roughly 50% as singletons. The source of this sequence is a woman in her 40s in good health. V and J are TRBV7-2 and TRBJ2-5; D may be TRBD2 (6 bases). The sample consisted of blood. CDR3 amino acids: CASSHDGGIQETQYF. CDR3 sequence (DNA): TGTGCCAGCAGCCACGATGGGGGGATTCAAGAGACCCAGTACTTC.